This T cell receptor (beta chain) was captured in a study of regulatory T cells in long-lasting Graves disease. As for time point: newly diagnosed GD, antithyroid drugs for less than 3 months. Researchers made the TCR library from RNA that was extracted from PBMCs. Findings and caveats of the study: Persistent patients shared more public clonotypes (2,741) than newly diagnosed patients (about 1,000).

Germline CDR1 is SGHNT and CDR2 is YYREEE (reference sequence). The V and J ends lost 3 bases and 1 base, in that order; junction bases with no gene match: 3. The CDR3 runs 14 residues. As regards this clonotype: Its antigen is as yet unknown.

Arm-PCR of CDR3 regions and iRepertoire HTBI primers were used to build TCR beta libraries. A single record per CDR3 protein comes from TCRdb applying MiXCR to the multiplex PCR reads. The sample has 400,000 to 500,000 distinct CDR3 sequences; about a sixth are singletons. These data were also reused for a study on T cells in Graves' hyperthyroidism and ophthalmopathy. As that study records: The study used the HTBI primer set for a first-round RT-PCR of the TCR CDR3. Most thyroid clonotypes that were expanded above 0.001 also turned up in blood.

Material: peripheral blood mononuclear cells (PBMCs), obtained at new diagnosis, from a patient treated with antithyroid drugs. The sequence was obtained from a woman in her late teens or twenties with Graves disease. The V gene is TRBV5-4, the J gene TRBJ1-2; 7 positions agree with TRBD1. CDR3 protein: CASSSGQVNYGYTF. In DNA, the CDR3 is TGTGCCAGCAGCTCCGGACAGGTTAACTATGGCTACACCTTC. The full variable domain, completed using reference TRBV5-4 and TRBJ1-2, is ETGVTQSPTHLIKTRGQQVTLRCSSQSGHNTVSWYQQALGQGPQFIFQYYREEENGRGNFPPRFSGLQFPNYSSELNVNALELDDSALYLCASSSGQVNYGYTFGSGTRLTVV.